This is a list of T cell receptor beta chains from one sample in a study of response to subunit inactivated influenza vaccine. TCRdb fed the RT-PCR reads into MiXCR, producing one record per CDR3 protein. This sample has roughly 500,000 distinct CDR3 sequences, with around 25% found just once. The sequenced sample was CD4+ T cells sorted from PBMCs, obtained 5 to 6 days after vaccination. The receptors stem from a man aged 45-65 years who received an inactivated influenza vaccine. CDR3s include the opening cysteine and the closing phenylalanine or tryptophan. Fields, in order: clone size, V gene, D gene, J gene, CDR3 protein, CDR3 DNA. The D gene is left open where the match is weak. Expanded clones are given a class, and other clones once, few, many or no size at all.

NA	TRBV7-2	NA	TRBJ1-2	CASSFSHLGGWFYTF	TGTGCCAGCAGCTTCTCCCACCTCGGCGGCTGGTTCTACACCTTC
NA	TRBV6-2/TRBV6-3	NA	TRBJ2-3	CASSFQGRGSTQYF	TGTGCCAGCAGTTTTCAGGGGCGAGGAAGTACGCAGTATTTT
few	TRBV20-1	TRBD2	TRBJ2-7	CSAGNSGGKNEQYF	TGCAGTGCTGGAAATAGCGGGGGGAAAAACGAGCAGTACTTC
NA	TRBV20-1	NA	TRBJ1-1	CSGSRNTEAFF	TGCAGTGGCAGCAGGAACACTGAAGCTTTCTTT
NA	TRBV7-6	NA	TRBJ2-5	CASSLDFFPVETQYF	TGTGCCAGCAGCTTAGACTTTTTTCCGGTAGAGACCCAGTACTTC
few	TRBV12-3/TRBV12-4	NA	TRBJ1-5	CASSLALTGISNQPQHF	TGTGCCAGCAGTTTAGCGCTAACAGGCATTAGCAATCAGCCCCAGCATTTT
few	TRBV12-3/TRBV12-4	NA	TRBJ2-2	CASGEELNTGELFF	TGTGCCAGCGGCGAAGAATTGAACACCGGGGAGCTGTTTTTT
NA	TRBV19	NA	TRBJ2-3	CASSIRAASTDTQYF	TGTGCCAGTAGTATACGGGCGGCCTCCACAGATACGCAGTATTTT
few	TRBV5-6	TRBD2	TRBJ2-7	CASSRAGLAAYEQYF	TGTGCCAGCAGCCGGGCGGGACTAGCAGCCTACGAGCAGTACTTC
few	TRBV3-1	TRBD1	TRBJ2-7	CASSPSTGSYEQYF	TGTGCCAGCAGCCCCTCGACAGGGAGCTACGAGCAGTACTTC
NA	TRBV6-2/TRBV6-3	TRBD1	TRBJ2-5	CASSYTHRQGALGAQETQYF	TGTGCCAGCAGTTACACCCACCGACAGGGGGCGCTTGGGGCCCAAGAGACCCAGTACTTC
few	TRBV20-1	NA	TRBJ1-2	CSARGGNRDYGYTF	TGCAGTGCTAGAGGAGGGAATCGAGACTATGGCTACACCTTC
once	TRBV10-3	NA	TRBJ1-1	CAISESSQEAFF	TGTGCCATCAGTGAGTCATCCCAGGAAGCTTTCTTT
few	TRBV20-1	NA	TRBJ2-2	CSAPPPLGTGELFF	TGCAGTGCTCCCCCCCCTCTGGGAACCGGGGAGCTGTTTTTT
NA	TRBV7-2	TRBD1	TRBJ2-7	CASSKRDRPSYEQYF	TGTGCCAGCAGCAAACGGGACAGGCCATCCTACGAGCAGTACTTC
few	TRBV20-1	TRBD2	TRBJ2-7	CSAGGGPYEQYF	TGCAGTGCTGGGGGAGGGCCCTACGAGCAGTACTTC
NA	TRBV6-2/TRBV6-3	NA	TRBJ1-6	CASSRPAGVSSPLHF	TGTGCCAGCAGCCGCCCCGCCGGGGTTAGTTCACCCCTCCACTTT
NA	TRBV20-1	TRBD2	TRBJ2-3	CSRRASGRLGTDTQYF	TGCAGCCGTCGGGCTAGCGGGAGATTAGGGACAGATACGCAGTATTTT
NA	TRBV4-1	NA	TRBJ2-1	CASSKTPSYMDEQFF	TGCGCCAGCAGCAAGACACCGAGCTATATGGATGAGCAGTTCTTC
NA	TRBV10-3	NA	TRBJ2-7	CATGDRNAAYEQYF	TGTGCCACGGGCGACCGAAACGCCGCCTACGAGCAGTACTTC
NA	TRBV29-1	TRBD1	TRBJ1-1	CSVSTGYEAFF	TGCAGCGTCTCGACAGGGTATGAAGCTTTCTTT
many	TRBV4-3	NA	TRBJ2-3	CASSQGPSTDTQYF	TGCGCCAGCAGCCAAGGGCCGAGCACAGATACGCAGTATTTT
NA	TRBV6-2/TRBV6-3	NA	TRBJ2-5	CASSPSRPGRQETQYF	TGTGCCAGCAGTCCTAGCCGGCCGGGCCGCCAAGAGACCCAGTACTTC
NA	TRBV5-1	TRBD2	TRBJ2-7	CASSFGGAEQYF	TGCGCCAGCAGCTTCGGGGGGGCCGAGCAGTACTTC
many	TRBV5-4	TRBD2	TRBJ2-1	CASRPLAGEGNEQFF	TGTGCCAGCAGACCTCTAGCGGGAGAAGGCAATGAGCAGTTCTTC
NA	TRBV4-3	NA	TRBJ2-1	CASSQLQALYNEQFF	TGCGCCAGCAGCCAACTTCAGGCGCTTTACAATGAGCAGTTCTTC
few	TRBV9	TRBD1	TRBJ2-3	CASSPDTGGERHF	TGTGCCAGCAGCCCGGATACAGGGGGCGAAAGGCATTTT
few	TRBV10-1	TRBD1	TRBJ1-1	CASSLGTVGTEAFF	TGCGCCAGCAGTCTTGGGACAGTGGGAACTGAAGCTTTCTTT
few	TRBV12-3/TRBV12-4	NA	TRBJ1-4	CASSPGGSTNEKLFF	TGTGCCAGCAGCCCTGGGGGTTCGACTAATGAAAAACTGTTTTTT
few	TRBV6-1	NA	TRBJ2-7	CASRPLTGQAGEQYF	TGTGCCAGCAGGCCCCTTACAGGCCAGGCGGGAGAGCAGTACTTC
NA	TRBV19	NA	TRBJ2-2	CASSIWPTNTGELFF	TGTGCCAGTAGTATTTGGCCAACGAACACCGGGGAGCTGTTTTTT
few	TRBV5-1	NA	TRBJ2-5	CASSNSPQETQYF	TGCGCCAGCAGCAATAGTCCCCAAGAGACCCAGTACTTC
few	TRBV7-9	NA	TRBJ1-2	CASSARFGIDGYTF	TGTGCCAGCAGCGCCCGATTCGGTATAGATGGCTACACCTTC
few	TRBV7-2	TRBD2	TRBJ2-7	CASSTSGGATYEQYF	TGTGCCAGCAGCACTAGCGGGGGTGCAACCTACGAGCAGTACTTC
many	TRBV5-1	NA	TRBJ2-6	CASSLRSRVSGANVLTF	TGCGCCAGCAGCCTACGAAGCAGGGTATCTGGGGCCAACGTCCTGACTTTC
few	TRBV6-1	NA	TRBJ2-5	CASSRGGAEETQYF	TGTGCCAGCAGCAGAGGGGGGGCAGAAGAGACCCAGTACTTC
NA	TRBV7-2	TRBD1	TRBJ1-1	CASSLYTGGNTEAFF	TGTGCCAGCAGCTTATACACAGGGGGGAACACTGAAGCTTTCTTT
NA	TRBV5-5	NA	TRBJ2-3	CASSTSTKITDTQYF	TGTGCCAGCAGCACCTCGACTAAAATCACAGATACGCAGTATTTT
NA	TRBV12-3/TRBV12-4	TRBD1	TRBJ2-7	CASSFSVGQGPYEQYF	TGTGCCAGCAGTTTTTCGGTGGGACAGGGTCCCTACGAGCAGTACTTC
few	TRBV15	NA	TRBJ2-5	CATSREKGYQETQYF	TGTGCCACCAGCAGAGAAAAGGGGTACCAAGAGACCCAGTACTTC
once	TRBV28	TRBD2	TRBJ2-1	CASSESLAGYNEQFF	TGTGCCAGCAGCGAAAGCCTAGCGGGGTACAATGAGCAGTTCTTC
NA	TRBV7-9	TRBD2	TRBJ2-3	CASSIEAGGKATQYF	TGTGCCAGCAGCATAGAAGCGGGAGGGAAGGCTACGCAGTATTTT
few	TRBV29-1	NA	TRBJ2-4	CSVTMKLMAKNIQYF	TGCAGCGTTACGATGAAACTGATGGCCAAAAACATTCAGTACTTC
few	TRBV7-6	NA	TRBJ2-5	CASSLEAIGETQYF	TGTGCCAGCAGCTTAGAGGCCATAGGGGAGACCCAGTACTTC
many	TRBV20-1	TRBD2	TRBJ2-1	CSAEGTSGSSYNEQFF	TGCAGTGCTGAGGGGACTAGCGGGAGCTCCTACAATGAGCAGTTCTTC
NA	TRBV20-1	TRBD1	TRBJ2-4	CSAWTGRTKNIQYF	TGCAGTGCTTGGACAGGGAGGACCAAAAACATTCAGTACTTC
many	TRBV5-1	TRBD2	TRBJ2-1	CASSLGSGGSYNEQFF	TGCGCCAGCAGCTTGGGTAGCGGGGGCTCCTACAATGAGCAGTTCTTC
few	TRBV28	NA	TRBJ2-3	CASSPSSKDTQYF	TGTGCCAGCAGTCCCTCTTCGAAAGATACGCAGTATTTT
many	TRBV5-1	NA	TRBJ2-7	CASSGTYEQYF	TGCGCCAGCAGCGGTACCTACGAGCAGTACTTC